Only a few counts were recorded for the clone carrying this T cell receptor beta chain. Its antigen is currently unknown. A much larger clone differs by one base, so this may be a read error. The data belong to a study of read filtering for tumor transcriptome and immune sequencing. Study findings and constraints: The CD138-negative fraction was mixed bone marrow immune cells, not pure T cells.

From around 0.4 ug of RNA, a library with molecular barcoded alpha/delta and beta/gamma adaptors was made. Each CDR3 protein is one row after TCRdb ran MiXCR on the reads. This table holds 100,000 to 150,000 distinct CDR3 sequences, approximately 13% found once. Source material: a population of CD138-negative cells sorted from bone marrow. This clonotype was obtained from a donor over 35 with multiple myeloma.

The CDR3 DNA reads TGCGCCAGCAGCTTGGACGCCAGCTACGAGCAGTACTTC. Encoded protein: CASSLDASYEQYF. This chain joins TRBV5-1 and TRBJ2-7; D is unresolved. Trimming took off 0 bases at V and 3 bases at J, with 7 bases between the two ends. The germline CDR1 and CDR2 sequences are SGHRS and YFSETQ. The CDR3 covers 13 residues.